The T cell receptor beta chain described here comes from a study of tumor-infiltrating lymphocytes in primary liver carcinoma (dated by TCRdb to 2016 to 2017). With respect to the entire study: Of the five patients, three men and two women aged 30 to 69 years, four had hepatocellular carcinoma and one had combined HCC and intrahepatic cholangiocarcinoma. Technical replicate repertoires showed high reproducibility, with mean shared-clone rates around 0.9 and correlation coefficients above 0.95. Tumors of the five patients were stage T1-T3 N0M0 with maximum diameters of about 4 to 10 cm. The roughly 25 tumor region samples were profiled with Agilent mRNA microarrays so that TCRbeta repertoire diversity could be related to the local molecular phenotype. Roughly 3.65 to 8 million productive TCRbeta reads were obtained per sample, and no significant difference in read depth was found between tissue types. TCRbeta repertoire sequencing, expression microarrays and whole-exome sequencing were combined in the study across five regions of each liver tumor, with adjacent normal tissue and blood also included. A total of about 35 specimens from 5 patients went through TCRbeta repertoire sequencing, namely 25 tumor regions, 5 adjacent noncancerous liver tissues and 5 peripheral blood samples. Overall results and qualifications from the work: Compared with blood, tumors had a significantly larger share of the repertoire taken up by the top 250 clones (p = 0.039). Comparison of CD4+ and CD8+ T cell repertoires was precluded by the use of bulk unsorted samples. Only the TCR beta chain was sequenced, so true repertoire diversity is likely underestimated because unpaired alpha chains were not captured. Consistent with antigen-driven expansion, pairs of tumor regions showed higher repertoire overlap (mean about 36%) than either tumor-adjacent pairs (about 17%) or tumor-blood pairs (around 15%). Only about 8-24% of top clones were present in all five regions of a tumor, suggesting spatial heterogeneity of tumor-infiltrating T cells. Only five patients were included in the study, and the authors note that the findings should be validated in a larger study.

This clonotype has ten or more counts. Its antigen is not yet known. It has no much larger one-base neighbor in the sample; base qualities were not kept. According to the germline V gene, CDR1 reads MGHRA and CDR2 reads YSYEKL. V is shortened by 3 bases, J by 0 bases, and the region joining them spans 11 bases. The CDR3, from cysteine to phenylalanine, totals 15 residues. Only the CDR3 region is kept as DNA, spanning 45 bases read in frame from base 1. Without any cell sorting, total RNA and DNA were extracted together from about 19-30 mg of bulk tissue using the AllPrep DNA/RNA mini kit. Between late 2015 and March 2016, five patients in China with histopathologically diagnosed primary liver carcinoma had their tumors surgically resected. At the time of sampling, the patients had chronic HBV infection and had not received any treatment. Five spatially separated regions were sampled from each tumor: the superior, inferior, left-lateral and right-lateral poles, plus the tumor centre. Histology showed that every tumor sample contained more than 80% viable tumor cells. Pieces of fresh tumor and adjacent tissue were cut in half, with one half kept in RNAlater at -80 degrees C and the other half sent for histology.

Starting from approximately 460 ng total RNA, TCRbeta-specific cDNA was produced by reverse transcription with a constant-region primer and ProtoScript II reverse transcriptase. Construction of the TCRbeta libraries relied on three nested rounds of multiplex PCR, following a slightly modified ARM-PCR procedure. The first two PCR rounds used multiplex TRBV1-TRBV30 forward primers with a Cbeta reverse primer, each for about 9 cycles. Sample barcodes and Illumina adapters were added in a final 25-cycle PCR using Deep VentR polymerase. Amplicons of 200-500 bp were gel-purified with a QIAquick gel extraction kit before sequencing. TCRbeta amplicons were sequenced on an Illumina HiSeq 2500 with 250-bp paired-end reads. The published analysis was carried out like this. To recover full CDR3 sequences, reads were quality-trimmed using Trimmomatic v0.33 and paired reads were then merged using FLASH v1.2.11. MiGEC v1.2.1b assigned V, D and J germline segments to the rearranged TCRbeta sequences. Clonotype statistics and Shannon-Wiener diversity indices were computed with VDJtools v1.0.0. To cut down on sampling bias, every analysis after diversity analysis relied on just the 250 most abundant clonotypes from each sample. The raw public reads went through TCRdb reprocessing: fastp at Q25, MiXCR clone calling, in-frame beta chains kept. Here each entry gathers all rows of one CDR3 protein and keeps the most common genes and DNA. The V and J calls shown here were made by TCRdb, not taken from the authors' results. Within this sample are 40,000 to 55,000 distinct CDR3 sequences, with less than 75% of them counted one time only. The ten most abundant clones make up just under 30% of the sample.

The sequence joins TRBV4-1 to TRBJ1-1, with no confident D gene call. The material sequenced was liver tumor tissue from sampling region 5. Per the publication, the cell subset or site label means: tumor region T5, tumor centre. This clonotype was sampled from a man in his forties with primary liver carcinoma and hepatitis B virus infection. In nucleotides, the sequence is TGCGCCAGCAGCCACCTCCCGGGGTTGAACACTGAAGCTTTCTTT. This sequence encodes CASSHLPGLNTEAFF.